This T cell receptor beta chain comes out of a study of T cells in Graves' hyperthyroidism and ophthalmopathy. Study results and caveats: In blood, most of the thyroid clonotypes expanded above 0.001 were also present.

The length of the CDR3 is 15 residues. V was clipped by 2 bases and J by 3 bases; unmatched bases: 3. TCR beta CDR3 regions were amplified from RNA. Carried out on the TCR CDR3, a first-round RT-PCR used the HTBI primer set. MiXCR, run by TCRdb on the multiplex PCR reads, gives a single entry per CDR3 protein. The table includes under 400,000 distinct CDR3 sequences, around 14% detected once. For this clonotype: Its matching antigen is unknown.

Clinicians diagnosed patients from clinical symptoms, serum thyroxine and TRAb, thyroid ultrasound and orbital computed tomography. The sample taken for sequencing was blood. The source is a woman in her fifties or sixties with Graves' hyperthyroidism. This chain connects TRBV12-3 or TRBV12-4 to TRBJ2-1, with TRBD2 identical over 8 bases. CDR3 nucleotide sequence: TGTGCCAGCAGTTTAAAGACTAGCGTCTACAATGAGCAGTTCTTC. Its translation: CASSLKTSVYNEQFF.